This T cell receptor (beta chain) stems from a study of blood T cell repertoires in COVID-19. About the study: The cDNA or gDNA used as material had been derived from T cells, B-cell-depleted T cells, or PBMCs.

Here immunoSEQ multiplex PCR was the method, and the copy in TCRdb shows in-frame clones only, minus some. The sample contains 200,000 to 300,000 clones, around 87% of which appear only once. Germline V CDR1 and CDR2: SGHDN, FVKESK. Trimming took off 1 base at V and 6 bases at J, with 6 bases between the two ends. The CDR3 has 13 residues. This clone was seen only a few times. What was sequenced was peripheral blood. The TCR sequence derives from a woman aged 55-69 years with COVID-19, enrolled during active disease. The rearrangement links TRBV14 to TRBJ2-2; D unresolved. Here the CDR3 reads CASSQVRSGELFF. The CDR3 nucleotides read TGTGCCAGCAGCCAAGTGCGGTCCGGGGAGCTGTTTTTT.